A selection of T cell receptor beta chains follows, all from one sample in a study of T cells after yellow fever vaccination. TCRdb re-analysed the 5' RACE reads in MiXCR, keeping a single row per CDR3 protein. Of more than 300,000 distinct CDR3 sequences in the sample, roughly a tenth were seen once. The source material was CD4+ T cells sorted from PBMCs, sampled 45 days after the yellow fever booster vaccination. The receptor set was obtained from a man younger than 30 who received the YFV17D yellow fever vaccine. Both conserved end residues are trimmed from each CDR3.

j_gene | v_gene | CDR3aa
TRBJ1-2 | TRBV19 | ATKTGPFYGYT
TRBJ1-2 | TRBV12-3/TRBV12-4 | ASRYDRDNYGYT
TRBJ1-1 | TRBV5-1 | ASSKDRGPTEAF
TRBJ1-1 | TRBV9 | ASSGSTGELSEAF
TRBJ1-5 | TRBV5-1 | ASSPVGQENQPQH
TRBJ1-1 | TRBV5-5 | ASPSEAGNLNTEAF
TRBJ2-1 | TRBV10-3 | AIRPGQGSNEQF
TRBJ1-6 | TRBV27 | ASSLVSSYNSPLH
TRBJ2-2 | TRBV7-2 | ASSRQGLNTGELF
TRBJ2-1 | TRBV15 | ATSRGGLGDEQF
TRBJ1-4 | TRBV5-1 | ASSRGTVGNEKLF
TRBJ2-7 | TRBV12-3/TRBV12-4 | ASSQRGPSYEQY
TRBJ1-3 | TRBV10-3 | AIRDSRSGNTIY
TRBJ2-5 | TRBV7-9 | ASSPMTGEETQY
TRBJ2-1 | TRBV7-9 | ASSTDRAGSYNEQF
TRBJ2-1 | TRBV20-1 | SALTPTGKLYNEQF
TRBJ2-7 | TRBV6-6 | ASRRQETYEQY
TRBJ1-1 | TRBV4-2 | ATASRPRGDTEAF
TRBJ1-5 | TRBV3-1 | ASSLRGADQPQH
TRBJ2-3 | TRBV6-2/TRBV6-3 | ASTQTLGTQY
TRBJ2-2 | TRBV18 | ASSPMAASNTGELF
TRBJ2-5 | TRBV4-1 | ASSQWALAAQY
TRBJ2-7 | TRBV6-5 | ASSYSTRAYEQY
TRBJ2-3 | TRBV12-3/TRBV12-4 | ASSLSGGAPSQY
TRBJ1-1 | TRBV5-1 | ASHGTTNTEAF
TRBJ2-5 | TRBV6-5 | ASSKGYQETQY
TRBJ1-2 | TRBV25-1 | ASSEIGSYGYT
TRBJ2-3 | TRBV7-9 | ASSGLVLGADGVAQY
TRBJ1-4 | TRBV3-1 | ASSHRSREKLF
TRBJ2-5 | TRBV5-1 | ASSGGRWDETQY
TRBJ2-2 | TRBV5-4 | ASRPDPNTGELF
TRBJ2-5 | TRBV5-6 | ASSLAGAWTYQDSQY
TRBJ2-7 | TRBV7-2 | ASSTTSGGFEQY
TRBJ1-6 | TRBV5-1 | ASSNRQGGTYNSPLH
TRBJ1-1 | TRBV28 | ASRNQGANTEAF
TRBJ1-4 | TRBV7-7 | ASSFIGKNEKLF
TRBJ1-5 | TRBV6-2/TRBV6-3 | ASGRPGGAAQPQH